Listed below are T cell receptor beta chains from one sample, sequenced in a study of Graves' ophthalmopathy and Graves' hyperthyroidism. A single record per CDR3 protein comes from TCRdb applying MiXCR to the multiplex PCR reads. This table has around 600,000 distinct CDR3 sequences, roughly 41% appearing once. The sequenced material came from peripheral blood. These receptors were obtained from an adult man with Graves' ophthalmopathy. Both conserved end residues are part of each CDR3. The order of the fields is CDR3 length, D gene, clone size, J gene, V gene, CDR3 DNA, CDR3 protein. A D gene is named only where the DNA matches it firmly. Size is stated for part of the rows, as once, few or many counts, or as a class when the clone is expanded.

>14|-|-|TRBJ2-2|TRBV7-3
TGTGCCAGCAGCTTTTCGGCGGTGAGGGGGGAGCTGTTTTTT
CASSFSAVRGELFF
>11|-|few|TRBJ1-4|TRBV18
TGTGCCAGCTCACCAGAGGAAAAACTGTTTTTT
CASSPEEKLFF
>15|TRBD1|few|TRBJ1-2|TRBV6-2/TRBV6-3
TGTGCCAGCAGCCAGATCAGGGGGCTGGACTATGGCTACACCTTC
CASSQIRGLDYGYTF
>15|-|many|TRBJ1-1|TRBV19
TGTGCCAGTAGTATAGTATTGGGGGAGAACACTGAAGCTTTCTTT
CASSIVLGENTEAFF
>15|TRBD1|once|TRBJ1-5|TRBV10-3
TGTGCCAGCAGCTGGACAGGGAACAGCAATCAGCCCCAGCATTTT
CASSWTGNSNQPQHF
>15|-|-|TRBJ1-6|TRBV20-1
TGCAGTGCTCCGCCTAAGGGGGGAGATAATTCACCCCTCCACTTT
CSAPPKGGDNSPLHF
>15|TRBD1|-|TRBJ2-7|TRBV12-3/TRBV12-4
TGTGCCAGCAGTTACATCTCCGGGACAGTCTACGAGCAGTACTTC
CASSYISGTVYEQYF
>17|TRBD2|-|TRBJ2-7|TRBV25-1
TGTGCCAGCAGTGCTAGAGATGGGCGGGAGAGCTCCTACGAGCAGTACTTC
CASSARDGRESSYEQYF
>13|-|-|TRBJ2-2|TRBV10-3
TGTGCCATCAGTCAGGTTAACACCGGGGAGCTGTTTTTT
CAISQVNTGELFF
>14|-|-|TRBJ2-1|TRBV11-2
TGTGCCAGCAGCTCTGGAGACTCCTACAATGAGCAGTTCTTC
CASSSGDSYNEQFF
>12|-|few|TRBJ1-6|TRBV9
TGTGCCAGCACCGGGATCAATTCACCCCTCCACTTT
CASTGINSPLHF
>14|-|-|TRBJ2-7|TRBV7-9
TGTGCCAGCAGCTTGACAGCGAACACCGGGGAGCTGTACTTC
CASSLTANTGELYF
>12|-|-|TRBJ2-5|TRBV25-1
TGTGCCAGCAGTGAATTGCGGGAGACCCAGTACTTC
CASSELRETQYF
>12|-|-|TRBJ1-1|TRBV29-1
TGCAGCGAACAGGGTGCGAACACTGAAGCTTTCTTT
CSEQGANTEAFF
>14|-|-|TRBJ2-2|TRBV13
TGCGCCAGCAGCCCCCCCCGGACCCGCGGTGAGCTGTTTTTT
CASSPPRTRGELFF
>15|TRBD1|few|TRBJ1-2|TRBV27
TGTGCCAGCAGTTCGATAGGGACAGGGGAATATGGCTACACCTTC
CASSSIGTGEYGYTF
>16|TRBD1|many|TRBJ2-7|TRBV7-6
TGTGCCAGCAGCGAGAGTTCGGACAGGGGCTTCAGAGAGCAGTACTTC
CASSESSDRGFREQYF
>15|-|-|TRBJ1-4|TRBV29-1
TGCAGCTTTAGGGTGGCAGCGAACACCGGGGAAAAACTGTTTTTT
CSFRVAANTGEKLFF